Sequencing of this T cell receptor (beta chain) was carried out in a study of cytomegalovirus exposure and HLA in healthy donors (dated by TCRdb to about 2017). For context, the study as a whole: An earlier analysis of fewer than 750 of the donors reported under 300 Gb of sequence data and roughly 120 million unique TCR beta sequences obtained from approximately 180 million T cells. About 280 gigabases of sequencing data and roughly 80 million unique TCR sequences made up an early release that covered approximately 700 HLA-typed donors. Among the roughly 380 genotyped donors, approximately 82% belonged to the genetic ancestry cluster associated with self-reported Caucasian donors. The study was designed to test whether signatures of past pathogen exposure could be identified by cataloging public T cell receptors. The T cell repertoires of around 730 subjects were profiled by immunosequencing and related to cytomegalovirus serostatus. In addition to the first cohort of about 650 subjects, a separate validation cohort of 120 different subjects was used. To predict cytomegalovirus infection status, the study combined high-throughput TCR immunosequencing, statistical association of individual TCRs with disease status, and machine learning. In a later analysis, previously published TCR beta repertoires from hundreds of donors were re-analyzed and high-resolution HLA genotyping was added so that TCR occurrence patterns could be studied. The later analysis used no new phenotypic data to find candidate immune exposures, relying instead on TCR beta sequences and their occurrence across donors. In an earlier analysis of a few hundred of the donors, high-throughput TCR beta sequencing was used to judge whether each TCR beta V gene segment behaved as functional or pseudogenic. Donor age, sex, ethnicity and CMV serostatus were compiled alongside the repertoire data. A later genetic analysis used genome-wide SNP genotypes for about 55% of the 666 donors, treating that subset as a discovery cohort. Every discovery cohort repertoire had been produced on one sequencing platform. HLA typing included class I and class II loci at four-digit resolution. Typing coverage differed by locus: A, B, C, DRB1 and DQB1 were typed in roughly 620-640 donors, DQA1 in 500 to 550, DPA1 in roughly 590, and DPB1 in roughly 470. Five DR-DQ haplotypes were treated as single units for association and clustering because of strong linkage in the cohort. On average, 235,054 unique TCR beta nucleotide sequences were sequenced per donor among about 400 genotyped donors of the cohort, with about 19% of those sequences being non-productive. The study at large found these results: In a later analysis, most CMV-associated TCR beta chains were found to appear HLA-restricted, with HLA associations seemingly driven largely by CMV exposure. Several of the top co-occurrence clusters appeared to be linked to parvovirus B19, influenza, CMV and Epstein-Barr virus, according to a later analysis. The classifier was reported to diagnose cytomegalovirus status with high specificity and sensitivity in both the original cohort and the validation cohort. Linkage disequilibrium might explain the correlated functional status among segregating V segments, but an unknown experimental factor could not be ruled out. The cohort was sequenced for TCR beta chains only, and without alpha or paired-chain data the features that could be detected were limited. Strong co-occurrence of HLA alleles, especially DR and DQ, made assigning TCR associations to individual alleles difficult. It was suggested by the authors that the approach could potentially be generalized to other disease states and immunological phenotypes. The study listed 164 TCR beta chains as associated with cytomegalovirus. In a later genetic analysis, fewer N-insertions in productive TCRs were reported among donors in an Asian-associated ancestry cluster than the roughly 710-donor mean. Because HLA typing was missing for some donors at each locus, association tests included only the typed subset. A later analysis found that TCR association rates varied across HLA loci, with DRB1 alleles showing the most associated TCRs and HLA-C alleles the fewest. Because the 87-base-pair reads could not distinguish some IMGT-functional V segments, including TRBV6-2 and TRBV6-3, those segments were excluded. An earlier analysis of approximately 500 of the donors showed that most TCR beta V segments appeared in productive rearrangements either about 87% or about 30% of the time, which broadly matched IMGT annotations. In vitro tests confirmed that a few of the cytomegalovirus-associated TCR beta chains recognize cytomegalovirus antigens. Compared with equally common non-associated chains, HLA-associated TCR beta chains in a later analysis were more clonally expanded and had lower generation probabilities. Some 16 rarely observed V segments, including chromosome 9 orphons, were excluded from the earlier analysis of several hundred of the donors because counts were too low. Sequencing depth was assumed to be roughly uniform across donors in the presence/absence analyses, though that assumption may not hold. A group of highly shared sequence variants was considered likely to be a technical artifact of the sequencing pipeline. A later genetic analysis associated a missense DCLRE1C variant with V-gene and J-gene trimming of TCR beta chains, and an independent cohort replicated the association. A further reported finding was that TCR beta sequences accurately predicted the HLA-A and HLA-B alleles for most subjects in the first cohort. Most TCR sequences were seen in very few donors, while some public TCRs were found in many individuals. A later analysis associated roughly 17,000 TCR beta sequences with specific HLA alleles at a false discovery rate of 0.05. Immune exposure information for the cohort was limited to CMV serostatus.

The cohort comprised several hundred healthy bone marrow donors. Cohort members were all nominally healthy when sampled, although unrecorded immune exposures were likely present. CMV serostatus was positive for about 270 and negative for about 55% of the roughly 670 cohort members, and was not recorded for this donor. A peripheral blood sample was provided by each donor, and peripheral blood mononuclear cells were used for TCR beta sequencing. The Qiagen DNeasy Blood Extraction Kit was used to extract genomic DNA from the blood cell samples. Library preparation was by the immunoSEQ multiplex PCR assay. The multiplex PCR relied on a mix of 60 forward primers for TCR Vbeta segments and 13 reverse primers for TCR Jbeta segments. Amplification of the CDR3 region of rearranged TCR beta genes was performed with a multiplex PCR assay on genomic DNA. Amplified TCR beta libraries were sequenced as 87-base-pair reads on the Illumina HiSeq System. Processing in the source paper ran as follows. A later analysis tallied 75 million to 85 million unique TCR beta chains across the 666 repertoires, and some 10 million of those chains were shared by two or more donors. A nearest-neighbor algorithm error-corrected the raw reads and collapsed the reads into unique sequences, merging closely related sequences to remove PCR and sequencing errors. CDR3 sequences were aligned to IMGT reference sequences to assign V, D and J gene segments. For a sequence to be retained, at least a six-nucleotide match to both a V gene segment and a J gene segment was required. A rearrangement counted as productive if the CDR3 had no stop codons and remained in frame with V and J, and every other rearrangement counted as non-productive. Following IMGT convention, CDR3 was defined as the stretch from the second conserved V-encoded cysteine to the conserved J-encoded phenylalanine. In an earlier analysis of around 600 of the donors, sequences lacking an unambiguous match to a single V gene segment were excluded. An earlier analysis of 500 to 700 of the donors classified V segments as functional when productive rearrangements were above 56.7% and as segregating when the standard deviation between donors was above 5%. A statistical classification framework was built for diagnosing cytomegalovirus status from the catalog of TCR beta chain sequences. In a later analysis, V and J genes were assigned by comparing TCR nucleotide sequences against IMGT/GENE-DB human TR gene sequences. The TCRdist pipeline was used in a later analysis to assign CDR3 sequences and most-parsimonious VDJ recombination scenarios. In a later analysis, every TCR beta chain was defined by the combination of its CDR3 amino acid sequence and its V-gene family, and reads without a unique V-gene family were dropped. To address suspected cross-contamination and a sequencing artifact, a later analysis removed a few hundred highly shared, low-generation-probability nucleotide sequences. A later analysis calculated a clonal expansion index for each public chain from normalized within-repertoire ranks of inferred template counts. In a later analysis, generation probabilities were computed using a VDJ recombination model fitted to out-of-frame rearrangements, and the results were checked against IGoR. A later analysis scored TCR-TCR, TCR-HLA and TCR-CMV co-occurrence with hypergeometric tests, applying a repertoire-size bias correction to TCR pairs. False discovery rates were estimated in a later analysis by permuting HLA or CMV assignments 20 times. In a later analysis, co-occurring TCRs were grouped using DBSCAN, with TCRdist sequence similarity added in when clustering inside HLA-allele-positive subsets. Repertoires with fewer than 30,000 or more than 120,000 public chains were left out of co-occurrence clustering, as were five repertoires with anomalous nucleotide sharing. TCRdb took this table from immuneACCESS and kept in-frame rearrangements with V and J called. Such tables lack part of the clones; where checked against another copy, unresolved V genes explain under half of the gap, and the rest is unexplained. V, J and clone size are taken as reported in that table, and D and trimming were inferred from the DNA itself. The sample includes about 98,000 clones, with more than 75% observed a single time. The biggest ten clones account for 8% to 9% of the sample.

At the junction V is shortened by 3 bases and J by 7 bases; bases outside the gene matches: 10. CDR1 and CDR2 are drawn from the germline V gene: MNHEY, SVGAGI. The CDR3 starts with the cysteine, ends with the phenylalanine, and has 15 residues. The only DNA kept is the CDR3, 45 bases in frame from the first base. This clone was seen a few times. There is no known antigen for this receptor. No base quality values were provided; no much bigger clone lies one nucleotide off. The receptor was derived from a human donor in good health. The specimen sequenced was PBMCs. This chain joins TRBV6-5 to TRBJ1-1; 8 bases in the junction line up with TRBD1. The DNA is TGTGCCAGCAGTTATTCCGAGACAGGGGCCCTTGAAGCTTTCTTT. This is translated as CASSYSETGALEAFF.